This T cell receptor (beta chain) was captured in a study of blood T cell repertoires in COVID-19. In the study overall: Whether acute or convalescent, the COVID-19 samples came from the United States, Italy and Spain. Sources were T cells, B-cell-depleted T cells, or PBMCs; the material itself was cDNA or gDNA.

CDR1 LNHDA and CDR2 SQIVND come from the germline V gene (reference sequence). The CDR3 covers 16 residues. J lost 5 bases, V lost 3 bases, and 11 bases had no gene match. Profiled with immunoSEQ multiplex PCR; TCRdb holds only in-frame clones, not every one. The data show around 220,000 clones, with about 90% seen just once and 1.9% held by the top ten. Sequenced material: peripheral blood. This chain uses TRBV19 with TRBJ2-7; 9 nucleotides align to TRBD2. The receptor comes from a man aged 35-49 years with active or convalescent COVID-19. In DNA form, the CDR3 reads TGTGCCAGTAGTATCTTCCTTAGCGGGAGACCCAACGAGCAGTACTTC. This codes for CASSIFLSGRPNEQYF. The full variable domain, completed using reference TRBV19 and TRBJ2-7, is DGGITQSPKYLFRKEGQNVTLSCEQNLNHDAMYWYRQDPGQGLRLIYYSQIVNDFQKGDIAEGYSVSREKKESFPLTVTSAQKNPTAFYLCASSIFLSGRPNEQYFGPGTRLTVT.